The rows below give T cell receptor beta chains drawn from one sample of a study of T-cell reconstitution after alpha-beta-depleted transplantation in children. TCRdb reprocessed the PCR reads with MiXCR, giving one entry per CDR3 protein. The sample holds around 210,000 distinct CDR3 sequences, about 6.6% seen once. This specimen was PBMCs, taken before TCRalphabeta/CD19-depleted stem cell transplant. The receptors derive from a boy aged 2 to 10 with acute lymphoblastic leukemia, due to receive a stem cell transplant. Each CDR3 is given with its conserved first and last residue. Each record gives: D gene, clone size, V gene, J gene, CDR3 length, CDR3 DNA, CDR3 protein. The D gene is left open where the match is weak. Clone size is shown for a subset of rows, as once, few, many or a class of expanded clone.

D: TRBD1; size: many; V: TRBV12-3/TRBV12-4; J: TRBJ1-5; length: 18; DNA: TGTGCCAGCAGTTTAAAAGTGGCCCTCGGACAGGGTAATCAGCCCCAGCATTTT; CDR3: CASSLKVALGQGNQPQHF
D: TRBD2; size: -; V: TRBV11-2; J: TRBJ2-3; length: 14; DNA: TGTGCCACCAGGGCGGGAGCCAGCACAGATACGCAGTATTTT; CDR3: CATRAGASTDTQYF
D: -; size: -; V: TRBV28; J: TRBJ1-2; length: 13; DNA: TGTGCCAGCAGTTTTGGCCCCTCGGGGGGCTACACCTTC; CDR3: CASSFGPSGGYTF
D: TRBD1; size: few; V: TRBV7-9; J: TRBJ1-2; length: 16; DNA: TGTGCCAGCAGCAACCGGGACAGGGGAGATTTTGGTGGCTACACCTTC; CDR3: CASSNRDRGDFGGYTF
D: -; size: many; V: TRBV6-5; J: TRBJ1-5; length: 14; DNA: TGTGCCAGCAGTCAGCGAGGGGGCAATCAGCCCCAGCATTTT; CDR3: CASSQRGGNQPQHF
D: TRBD2; size: many; V: TRBV12-3/TRBV12-4; J: TRBJ2-7; length: 14; DNA: TGTGCCAGCAACCTAGCGGGGGGGTCCTACGAGCAGTACTTC; CDR3: CASNLAGGSYEQYF
D: TRBD2; size: -; V: TRBV12-3/TRBV12-4; J: TRBJ2-7; length: 15; DNA: TGTGCCAGCAGTGGGGGACTAGCGGGAGAGGGGGAGCAGTACTTC; CDR3: CASSGGLAGEGEQYF
D: TRBD1; size: -; V: TRBV20-1; J: TRBJ2-7; length: 16; DNA: TGCAGTGCTAGGGGGGGGACAGGGGTTCCAACCTACGAGCAGTACTTC; CDR3: CSARGGTGVPTYEQYF
D: TRBD1; size: -; V: TRBV3-1; J: TRBJ1-1; length: 18; DNA: TGTGCCAGCAGCAGAGAACAGGGGGCGCACGGTATGAACACTGAAGCTTTCTTT; CDR3: CASSREQGAHGMNTEAFF
D: TRBD2; size: many; V: TRBV29-1; J: TRBJ2-7; length: 13; DNA: TGCAGCGTTCTCTCGGGGGGGCGTCGCGAGCAGTACTTC; CDR3: CSVLSGGRREQYF
D: TRBD1; size: many; V: TRBV29-1; J: TRBJ2-7; length: 16; DNA: TGCAGCGTTGAAGCGGCCTCCGGGACAGGGGCCTACGAGCAGTACTTC; CDR3: CSVEAASGTGAYEQYF
D: -; size: few; V: TRBV6-5; J: TRBJ1-2; length: 13; DNA: TGTGCCAGCAGTTACGGGGCGGGTTCTATCTACACCTTC; CDR3: CASSYGAGSIYTF
D: TRBD1; size: -; V: TRBV19; J: TRBJ1-1; length: 15; DNA: TGTGCCAGTGAGGACCCCAACAGGGGGCGACGTGAAGCTTTCTTT; CDR3: CASEDPNRGRREAFF
D: TRBD1; size: few; V: TRBV20-1; J: TRBJ2-2; length: 17; DNA: TGCTGTGCTAGACCCCCGCGGACAGGAGACAACACCGGGGAGCTGTTTTTT; CDR3: CCARPPRTGDNTGELFF
D: -; size: few; V: TRBV14; J: TRBJ2-5; length: 18; DNA: TGTGCCAGCAGCCAAGATGCGTGGGAAACAGCGCGTCGAGAGACCCAGTACTTC; CDR3: CASSQDAWETARRETQYF
D: TRBD1; size: many; V: TRBV3-1; J: TRBJ2-7; length: 16; DNA: TGTGCCAGCAGCCAAGAGTCGGGACAGCCTTCCTACGAGCAGTACTTC; CDR3: CASSQESGQPSYEQYF
D: TRBD1; size: few; V: TRBV7-9; J: TRBJ2-1; length: 15; DNA: TGTGCCAGCAGCTCGGGACAGGGTTTCTACAATGAGCAGTTCTTC; CDR3: CASSSGQGFYNEQFF
D: -; size: many; V: TRBV4-2; J: TRBJ2-3; length: 15; DNA: TGTGCCAGCAGCCAATTGAGGGGGGCTTCGGATACGCAGTATTTT; CDR3: CASSQLRGASDTQYF
D: -; size: few; V: TRBV9; J: TRBJ2-1; length: 14; DNA: TGTGCCAGCAGCGTAGGAATCGCCTACAATGAGCAGTTCTTC; CDR3: CASSVGIAYNEQFF
D: TRBD2; size: -; V: TRBV28; J: TRBJ2-3; length: 16; DNA: TGTGCCACTGTAGCGGGAGTGGGTTTTGGCACAGATACGCAGTATTTT; CDR3: CATVAGVGFGTDTQYF
D: TRBD2; size: -; V: TRBV7-2; J: TRBJ2-5; length: 16; DNA: TGTGCCAGCAGCTCGCGGGGGGCGAGACCCCGGGAGACCCAGTACTTC; CDR3: CASSSRGARPRETQYF
D: -; size: -; V: TRBV28; J: TRBJ1-2; length: 11; DNA: TGTGCCAGCACCCTGGGGGATGGCTACACCTTC; CDR3: CASTLGDGYTF
D: -; size: many; V: TRBV27; J: TRBJ2-5; length: 11; DNA: TGTGCCAGCAGCAGAGGCGAGACCCAGTACTTC; CDR3: CASSRGETQYF
D: TRBD2; size: -; V: TRBV5-1; J: TRBJ2-3; length: 15; DNA: TGCGCCAGCAGTACGACTAGCGGGAGGACAGATACGCAGTATTTT; CDR3: CASSTTSGRTDTQYF
D: TRBD1; size: few; V: TRBV5-1; J: TRBJ2-1; length: 18; DNA: TGCGCCAGCAGCTTGATGGGATCCGGGACAGGGATGTACAATGAGCAGTTCTTC; CDR3: CASSLMGSGTGMYNEQFF
D: -; size: few; V: TRBV21-1; J: TRBJ1-2; length: 9; DNA: TGTGCCACTCGATATGGCTACACCTTC; CDR3: CATRYGYTF
D: -; size: -; V: TRBV4-2; J: TRBJ2-7; length: 16; DNA: TGTGCCAGCAGCCGCCTAGAAACATCCAACTCCTACGAGCAGTACTTC; CDR3: CASSRLETSNSYEQYF
D: -; size: many; V: TRBV7-8; J: TRBJ1-1; length: 14; DNA: TGTGCCAGCAGCTCAGGGACCGCCGACACTGAAGCTTTCTTT; CDR3: CASSSGTADTEAFF
D: -; size: -; V: TRBV20-1; J: TRBJ2-1; length: 14; DNA: TGCCGCCCGGCGGGAAAGGGCCCTAACAATGAGCAGTTCTTC; CDR3: CRPAGKGPNNEQFF
D: TRBD1; size: many; V: TRBV29-1; J: TRBJ1-4; length: 13; DNA: TGCAGCGTGGGCCGGGACAGGGCTGAAAAACTGTTTTTT; CDR3: CSVGRDRAEKLFF
D: -; size: many; V: TRBV18; J: TRBJ2-2; length: 15; DNA: TGTGCCAGCTCACCAGGGCAGGGCGACACCGGGGAGCTGTTTTTT; CDR3: CASSPGQGDTGELFF
D: -; size: many; V: TRBV7-2; J: TRBJ2-7; length: 14; DNA: TGTGCCAGCAGCTTAGGGGAGCCACCCTACGAGCAGTACTTC; CDR3: CASSLGEPPYEQYF
D: -; size: many; V: TRBV28; J: TRBJ2-4; length: 14; DNA: TGTGCCAGCAGTTTACCGGGGTCGGGCAACATTCAGTACTTC; CDR3: CASSLPGSGNIQYF
D: TRBD1; size: -; V: TRBV10-3; J: TRBJ1-1; length: 14; DNA: TGTGCCATCAGTGAGTCAAGGGACAGCTCTGAAGCTTTCTTT; CDR3: CAISESRDSSEAFF
D: -; size: many; V: TRBV5-1; J: TRBJ2-2; length: 15; DNA: TGCGCCAGCAGCTTGAACAGGGGAGGAGGAGGGGAGCTGTTTTTT; CDR3: CASSLNRGGGGELFF
D: -; size: many; V: TRBV10-3; J: TRBJ2-7; length: 16; DNA: TGTGCCATCAGTGAGGTTCTGAAGACAGGTCTATACGAGCAGTACTTC; CDR3: CAISEVLKTGLYEQYF
D: TRBD1; size: many; V: TRBV5-4; J: TRBJ2-3; length: 19; DNA: TGTGCCAGCAGCTTGGGGGGGACAGGGGGCCGAATTTACACAGATACGCAGTATTTT; CDR3: CASSLGGTGGRIYTDTQYF
D: -; size: -; V: TRBV4-3; J: TRBJ2-7; length: 15; DNA: TGCGCCAGCAGCCAAGGGCGCTTCAACTCCTACGAGCAGTACTTC; CDR3: CASSQGRFNSYEQYF
D: TRBD1; size: few; V: TRBV7-9; J: TRBJ2-7; length: 15; DNA: TGTGCCAGCAGCTCTGGGACAGGGACCGCCTACGAGCAGTACTTC; CDR3: CASSSGTGTAYEQYF
D: TRBD1; size: many; V: TRBV7-2; J: TRBJ2-3; length: 16; DNA: TGTGCCAGCAGCTTAGCCTCAGGGGGTAGGGCAGATACGCAGTATTTT; CDR3: CASSLASGGRADTQYF
D: TRBD1; size: many; V: TRBV30; J: TRBJ2-1; length: 14; DNA: TGTGCCTGGGAAGGGACAGGCTCCCACAATGAGCAGTTCTTC; CDR3: CAWEGTGSHNEQFF
D: TRBD1; size: many; V: TRBV12-3/TRBV12-4; J: TRBJ2-3; length: 15; DNA: TGTGCCAGCAGTCCCCGTCGGACAGGTTGGGATACGCAGTATTTT; CDR3: CASSPRRTGWDTQYF